This T cell receptor (beta chain) was observed in a study of cytomegalovirus exposure and HLA in healthy donors. Primers: 60 Vbeta forward and 13 Jbeta reverse. Sequencing used immunoSEQ multiplex PCR; TCRdb keeps in-frame clones, though not all of them. Here the sample spans about 190,000 clones, roughly 77% being singletons. The CDR3 covers 15 residues. V was trimmed by 7 bases and J by 4 bases, leaving 17 bases between them. Germline V gene data show CDR1 as LNHDA and CDR2 as SQIVND (reference sequence). Concerning this clone itself: The antigen remains undetermined.

Findings and limits, study-wide: Roughly uniform depth of sequencing across donors was assumed in presence/absence analyses.

The sample was PBMCs. This chain uses TRBV19 with TRBJ2-1, with D perhaps TRBD2 (6 bases). The sequence was collected from a man younger than 45 in good health and CMV-seropositive. In DNA form, the CDR3 reads TGTGCCAGTACCCCGGGGCGGGGCACATACAATGAGCAGTTCTTC. Its protein product is CASTPGRGTYNEQFF. The variable domain in full, with the rest retrieved from reference TRBV19 and TRBJ2-1, is DGGITQSPKYLFRKEGQNVTLSCEQNLNHDAMYWYRQDPGQGLRLIYYSQIVNDFQKGDIAEGYSVSREKKESFPLTVTSAQKNPTAFYLCASTPGRGTYNEQFFGPGTRLTVL.